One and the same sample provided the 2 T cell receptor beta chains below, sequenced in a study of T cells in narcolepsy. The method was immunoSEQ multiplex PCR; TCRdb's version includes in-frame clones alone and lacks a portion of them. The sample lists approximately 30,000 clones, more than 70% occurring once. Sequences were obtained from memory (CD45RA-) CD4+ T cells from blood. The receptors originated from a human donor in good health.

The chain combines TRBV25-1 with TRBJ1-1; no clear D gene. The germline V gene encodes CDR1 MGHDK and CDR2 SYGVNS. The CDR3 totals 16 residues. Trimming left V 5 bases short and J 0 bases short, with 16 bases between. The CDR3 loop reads CASSPHDLIVNTEAFF. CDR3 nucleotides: TGTGCCAGCAGTCCGCACGACCTCATAGTGAACACTGAAGCTTTCTTT.

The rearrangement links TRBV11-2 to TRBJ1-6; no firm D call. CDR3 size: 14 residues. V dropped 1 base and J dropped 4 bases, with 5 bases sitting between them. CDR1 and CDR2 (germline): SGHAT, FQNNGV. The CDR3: CASSLGGYNSPLHF. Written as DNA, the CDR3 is TGTGCCAGCAGCTTAGGGGGTTATAATTCACCCCTCCACTTT.